The TCR beta chain described here comes from a study of response to subunit inactivated influenza vaccine. Study-wide points: The authors suggested that few new T cells are recruited per seasonal influenza vaccination.

On this clonotype itself: Its cognate antigen is unknown.

TCRdb used MiXCR to reprocess the RT-PCR reads, holding one entry per CDR3 protein. This sample yields 500,000 or so distinct CDR3 sequences, of which approximately 16% are seen a single time; approximately 3% belongs to the top ten. Germline V gene lookup returns CDR1 DFQATT and CDR2 SNEGSKA (reference sequence). This CDR3 is built from 16 residues. This clonotype was sampled from a man aged 45 to 70 who received an inactivated influenza vaccine. Material: CD4+ T cells sorted from PBMCs, obtained around 25 months after vaccination. This sequence joins TRBV20-1 and TRBJ2-5; 8 bases map to TRBD1. CDR3 in amino acids: CSVYPTGGLYQETQYF. CDR3 in DNA: TGCAGCGTATATCCCACAGGGGGATTGTACCAAGAGACCCAGTACTTC.